This TCR beta chain was recorded in a study of blood T cells in healthy people across ages. The V segment lost 0 bases and the J segment 4 bases; nucleotides outside the gene matches: 17. Germline CDR1 LGHNA, CDR2 YSLEER. The CDR3 consists of 19 residues. Combining a sample-barcoded 5' primer with a J-beta primer mix, a second PCR ran for roughly 7 to 11 cycles. TCRdb re-analysed the 5' RACE reads in MiXCR, keeping a single row per CDR3 protein. The repertoire holds around 900,000 distinct CDR3 sequences, with 45% to 60% as singletons. The rearrangement links TRBV4-3 to TRBJ1-1; 7 nucleotides line up with TRBD1. The sample taken for sequencing was blood. This clonotype was sampled from a woman aged 60-75 years in good health. The CDR3 nucleotides read TGCGCCAGCAGCCAAGAAATGCGGGACAGCCACTTTTTGAGCACTGAAGCTTTCTTT. This sequence encodes CASSQEMRDSHFLSTEAFF.